Following are 9 T cell receptor beta chains from one sample sequenced in a study of blood T cell repertoires in COVID-19. Repertoires were generated with immunoSEQ multiplex PCR, while TCRdb's copy carries only in-frame clones and drops some. The top ten clones hold around 3.3% of a sample with over 110,000 clones, 79% of them seen once. Sample: peripheral blood. The receptors shown here come from a man aged 60 to 69 with acute or convalescent COVID-19.

The chain combines TRBV6-6 with TRBJ2-7; TRBD1 matches 11 bases. This CDR3 comprises 15 residues. After removal of 6 bases from V and 2 bases from J, the junction contained 6 bases not matched to a gene. Germline lookup yields CDR1 MNHNY and CDR2 SVGAGI (reference sequence). The CDR3 coding sequence is TGTGCCAGCAGCTCCTCGGACAGGGGGCCCTACGAGCAGTACTTC. Translated, it gives CASSSSDRGPYEQYF.

The rearrangement joins TRBV7-9 to TRBJ1-1; 7 nucleotides align to TRBD1. V lost 3 bases and J lost 4; bases outside the gene matches: 8. The CDR3 totals 15 residues. Germline V CDR1 and CDR2: SEHNR, FQNEAQ (reference sequence). This CDR3 is CASSFNRGEGTEAFF. The DNA for the CDR3 is TGTGCCAGCAGCTTCAACAGGGGAGAAGGCACTGAAGCTTTCTTT. The full variable domain, rest sourced from reference TRBV7-9 and TRBJ1-1, is DTGVSQNPRHKITKRGQNVTFRCDPISEHNRLYWYRQTLGQGPEFLTYFQNEAQLEKSRLLSDRFSAERPKGSFSTLEIQRTEQGDSAMYLCASSFNRGEGTEAFFGQGTRLTVV.

The V gene is TRBV5-1, the J gene TRBJ2-1, with TRBD2 as a possible D gene (5 bases). This CDR3 is 16 amino acids long. CDR1 and CDR2 (germline): SGHRS, YFSETQ. Trimming pared 0 bases from V and 8 bases from J, leaving 18 bases between. CDR3 loop: CASSLAVTTQSDEQFF. DNA for the CDR3: TGCGCCAGCAGCTTGGCGGTGACTACCCAAAGCGATGAGCAGTTCTTC.

The chain combines TRBV21-1 with TRBJ1-1. TRBV21-1 is given as a pseudogene. The CDR3 extends over 13 amino acids. The CDR3 bases are TGTGCCAGCAGCAAGGCGGTTAACACTGAAGCTTTCTTT. This encodes CASSKAVNTEAFF.

This clone has only a few counts. J is TRBJ1-2 and V is TRBV19, with D uncertain. This CDR3 contains 16 residues. Per the germline V gene, CDR1 is LNHDA and CDR2 is SQIVND (reference sequence). The V gene lost 5 bases and the J gene lost 0 bases, with 16 bases spanning the gap. The DNA of the CDR3 is TGTGCCAGTAGTGTCGAATCATCTCCTACTAACTATGGCTACACCTTC. Its translation: CASSVESSPTNYGYTF. The full variable domain, its missing parts supplied by reference TRBV19 and TRBJ1-2, is DGGITQSPKYLFRKEGQNVTLSCEQNLNHDAMYWYRQDPGQGLRLIYYSQIVNDFQKGDIAEGYSVSREKKESFPLTVTSAQKNPTAFYLCASSVESSPTNYGYTFGSGTRLTVV.

The V gene is TRBV6-5, the J gene TRBJ1-1, with 7 positions matching TRBD1. J lost 1 base, V lost 6 bases, and 2 bases had no gene match. The CDR3 spans 13 residues. In germline, CDR1 is MNHEY, CDR2 SVGAGI. The CDR3 region is CASSGTANTEAFF. The DNA of the CDR3 is TGTGCCAGCAGCGGGACAGCGAACACTGAAGCTTTCTTT.

This chain uses TRBV7-9 with TRBJ1-1; D is uncertain. V was cut by 1 base and J by 10 bases, with 13 bases left in between. Germline V lookup: CDR1 SEHNR, CDR2 FQNEAQ (reference sequence). The CDR3 spans 13 residues. This chain's CDR3 is CASSLGRSDGAFF. The CDR3 DNA sequence: TGTGCCAGCAGCTTAGGGAGGTCTGATGGAGCTTTCTTT.

J is TRBJ1-2 and V is TRBV4-3; the D is unclear. CDR1 is LGHNA and CDR2 is YSLEER in the germline V gene. V lost 0 bases and J 3 bases, leaving 11 bases between the germline ends. The CDR3 runs to 15 residues. The CDR3 sequence: CASSQDPGRYYGYTF. Here the CDR3 DNA reads TGCGCCAGCAGCCAAGATCCCGGCAGGTACTATGGCTACACCTTC.

This chain connects TRBV4-3 to TRBJ2-1; a possible D gene is TRBD2 (5 bases). This CDR3 contains 19 residues. CDR1 and CDR2 from the germline V gene are LGHNA and YSLEER. V lost 0 bases and J 4 bases, leaving 22 bases between the germline ends. CDR3 loop: CASSQDLSGPPLFYNEQFF. The DNA of the CDR3 is TGCGCCAGCAGCCAAGATCTAAGCGGTCCCCCCCTTTTTTACAATGAGCAGTTCTTC.